Below are 13 T cell receptor beta chains sequenced from a single sample in a study of blood T cell repertoires in COVID-19 (dated by TCRdb to 2018 to 2021). Library method: the immunoSEQ multiplex PCR assay. As stored in TCRdb, this immuneACCESS dataset retains in-frame rearrangements with V and J assigned. A fraction of the clones does not appear; measured against another copy, unresolved V genes explain less than half of the discrepancy, and the remainder lacks a known reason. This sample gives over 100,000 clones in total; around 90% of them show up just once. 0.95% to 1.3% of the sample is held by the ten biggest clonotypes. Material: peripheral blood. These receptors all come from a human donor in a cohort sampled during active COVID-19.

J is TRBJ2-7 and V is TRBV2, with D possibly TRBD2 on 7 matching bases. The germline gives CDR1 SNHLY, CDR2 FYNNEI. The CDR3 runs to 13 residues. Trimming took off 3 bases at V and 9 bases at J, with 15 bases between the two ends. The CDR3 bases are TGTGCCAGCAGTGATAGGGGGGGGGCTGTGCAGTACTTC. This gives the protein CASSDRGGAVQYF.

The chain employs TRBV19 and TRBJ1-2; D ambiguous. V lost 7 bases to trimming and J lost 2 bases, with 14 bases between them. Germline V gene data show CDR1 as LNHDA and CDR2 as SQIVND (reference sequence). The CDR3 is 14 amino acids. This CDR3 reads CASTPEEGNYGYTF. The DNA for the CDR3 is TGTGCCAGTACCCCGGAGGAGGGAAACTATGGCTACACCTTC.

This clone was recorded a few times. The chain employs TRBV4-2 and TRBJ2-1, with D perhaps matching TRBD1 (6 bases). The CDR3 is 12 amino acids. V dropped 4 bases and J dropped 10 bases, with 11 bases sitting between them. Germline V lookup: CDR1 LGHNA, CDR2 YNFKEQ. CDR3 residues: CASSRHRDEQFF. CDR3 nucleotides: TGTGCCAGCAGCCGCCACAGGGACGAGCAGTTCTTC.

V is TRBV7-9 and J is TRBJ2-3, with 9 bases aligning to TRBD2. Trimming cost V 2 bases and J 4 bases; bases outside gene matches: 1. CDR3 length equals 14 residues. Germline V gives CDR1 SEHNR, CDR2 FQNEAQ (reference sequence). The CDR3 DNA sequence: TGTGCCAGCAGCTTAATAGCGGGAGCAGATACGCAGTATTTT. Translated: CASSLIAGADTQYF.

This clone was detected only a few times. This CDR3 reads CAIMIGRGAYNEQFF. The CDR3, as DNA: TGTGCCATCATGATAGGCCGGGGGGCCTACAATGAGCAGTTCTTC. The J gene is TRBJ2-1, the V gene TRBV10-3, with 7 bases aligning to TRBD2. The CDR3 totals 15 residues. The ends lost 7 bases at V and 2 bases at J; junction bases unmatched: 8. From germline, CDR1 is ENHRY and CDR2 SYGVKD.

A note on this clone: Other DNA sequences within the sample encode an identical CDR3. For the CDR3, the DNA is TGTGCCAGCAGTTTCGAGGGCCCCAGGGGGACCGGGGAGCTGTTTTTT. Protein product: CASSFEGPRGTGELFF. The rearrangement links TRBV27 to TRBJ2-2; 7 positions agree with TRBD1. Trimming at V came to 3 bases and at J to 5 bases, leaving 9 bases not matched to a gene. The CDR3 spans 16 residues. Germline CDR1 is MNHEY and CDR2 is SMNVEV (reference sequence).

The chain has TRBV14 and TRBJ2-2; possible D gene TRBD2, 5 bases. V gave up 4 bases and J gave up 7 bases, with 10 bases separating them. The CDR3 sequence is 13 residues long. The germline V gene encodes CDR1 SGHDN and CDR2 FVKESK. This CDR3 is CASSPTRGGELFF. The CDR3 bases are TGTGCCAGCAGCCCCACTAGAGGCGGGGAGCTGTTTTTT. The full variable domain, in which reference TRBV14 and TRBJ2-2 provide the parts outside the CDR3, is EAGVTQFPSHSVIEKGQTVTLRCDPISGHDNLYWYRRVMGKEIKFLLHFVKESKQDESGMPNNRFLAERTGGTYSTLKVQPAELEDSGVYFCASSPTRGGELFFGEGSRLTVL.

The chain recombines TRBV7-2 with TRBJ2-7, with 7 bases matching TRBD1. Per germline, CDR1 SGHTA and CDR2 FQGNSA. This CDR3 is built from 14 residues. V lost 5 bases to trimming and J lost 3 bases; unmatched junction nucleotides: 7. The CDR3 nucleotides are TGTGCCAGCAGCGCGACAGGGACCCACTACGAGCAGTACTTC. Residues: CASSATGTHYEQYF.

This chain links TRBV6-1 with TRBJ1-3; D remains unclear. Germline CDR1 MNHNS, CDR2 SASEGT. The CDR3 has 15 amino acids. V lost 1 base to trimming and J lost 0 bases, with 7 bases between them. DNA for the CDR3: TGTGCCAGCAGTGAAGGCTTCTACTCTGGAAACACCATATATTTT. Amino acids: CASSEGFYSGNTIYF.

The rearrangement links TRBV3-1 (or the pseudogene TRBV3-2) to TRBJ2-5; D not resolved. The CDR3 spans 12 residues. The V gene's germline CDR1 is LGHDT and CDR2 YNNKEL (reference sequence). V dropped 0 bases and J dropped 5 bases, with 4 bases sitting between them. CDR3 in amino acids: CASSQDLETQYF. The DNA for the CDR3 is TGTGCCAGCAGCCAAGATCTCGAGACCCAGTACTTC.

The chain uses TRBV7-3 and TRBJ2-3, with 7 positions matching TRBD1. Per the germline V gene, CDR1 is SGHTA and CDR2 is FQGTGA. Trimming at V came to 5 bases and at J to 8 bases, leaving 16 bases not matched to a gene. The CDR3 spans 16 residues. CDR3 sequence: CASSPRQGLAGGTQYF. The CDR3 coding sequence is TGTGCCAGCAGCCCGCGACAGGGCTTAGCAGGGGGTACGCAGTATTTT. Variable domain in full (rest from reference TRBV7-3 and TRBJ2-3): GAGVSQTPSNKVTEKGKYVELRCDPISGHTALYWYRQSLGQGPEFLIYFQGTGAADDSGLPNDRFFAVRPEGSVSTLKIQRTERGDSAVYLCASSPRQGLAGGTQYFGPGTRLTVL.

This chain uses TRBV19 with TRBJ2-3; TRBD1 agrees at 9 bases. CDR1 is LNHDA, CDR2 SQIVND, per germline (reference sequence). This CDR3 spans 16 amino acids. The junction had 10 bases not matched to a gene; V was cut back by 8 bases and J by 1 base. The CDR3, as DNA: TGTGCCAGTGGGGACAGGGATATTAGGCGCACAGATACGCAGTATTTT. It codes for CASGDRDIRRTDTQYF.

J is TRBJ2-7 and V is TRBV28; TRBD2 matches at 8 bases. The CDR3 has 13 residues. Germline V CDR1 and CDR2: MDHEN, SYDVKM. V lost 5 bases and J lost 4; bases outside the gene matches: 4. The CDR3 nucleotides read TGTGCCAGCAGTATCCGCGGGGGGTACGAGCAGTACTTC. The encoded protein is CASSIRGGYEQYF.